Sequencing of this TCR beta chain was carried out in a study of long-term antiretroviral therapy in people with HIV. At the survey level, the v3.0 immunoSEQ assay was run. The repertoire was sequenced with immunoSEQ multiplex PCR; TCRdb's copy has only in-frame clones and lacks some. The profile shows around 37,000 clones, 65% to 90% of them singletons. Germline-derived CDR1 and CDR2 are SGHRS and YFSETQ. V lost 4 bases, J lost 4 bases, and 9 bases stayed unmatched. The CDR3 sequence is 15 residues long. One or more pre-ART and two or more post-ART PBMC samples were available from each donor. This clone was detected only once.

The chain couples TRBV5-1 to TRBJ2-7; 9 bases map to TRBD1. This specimen consisted of unsorted PBMCs, obtained about 3.3 years after starting antiretroviral therapy. The TCR was taken from a man aged 18 to 30 with HIV. CDR3 in amino acids: CASSARTGEDYEQYF. CDR3 bases: TGCGCCAGCAGCGCCCGGACAGGGGAAGATTACGAGCAGTACTTC.